The 27 T cell receptor beta chains given below trace back to one sample, sequenced in a study of T cells in Graves' hyperthyroidism and ophthalmopathy. What was amplified from RNA transcripts were TCR beta CDR3 regions. Primed by the HTBI set, a first-round RT-PCR was run on the TCR CDR3. MiXCR, applied by TCRdb to the multiplex PCR reads, yields one record per CDR3 protein. The sample contains 450,000 to 650,000 distinct CDR3 sequences, around 20% of which appear only once. The specimen sequenced was blood. The receptors come from a young man with Graves' hyperthyroidism.

This clonotype was observed many times. The chain combines TRBV7-2 with TRBJ1-1; D is perhaps TRBD1 (6 bases). V dropped 3 bases and J dropped 3 bases, with 20 bases sitting between them. CDR1 and CDR2 (germline): SGHTA, FQGNSA. CDR3 length: 17 residues. The CDR3 DNA follows: TGTGCCAGCAGCTTCATCGGGGGTCAGGGGAGGGACACTGAAGCTTTCTTT. Protein: CASSFIGGQGRDTEAFF. The full variable domain, completed using reference TRBV7-2 and TRBJ1-1, is GAGVSQSPSNKVTEKGKDVELRCDPISGHTALYWYRQSLGQGLEFLIYFQGNSAPDKSGLPSDRFSAERTGGSVSTLTIQRTQQEDSAVYLCASSFIGGQGRDTEAFFGQGTRLTVV.

This clonotype was seen ten or more times. The chain carries TRBV28 and TRBJ2-7; either TRBD1 or TRBD2 may supply D (5 bases each). The CDR3 sequence is 14 residues long. Germline V gene data show CDR1 as MDHEN and CDR2 as SYDVKM. V shed 5 bases and J shed 4 bases, with 15 bases lying between them. The CDR3 region is CASSGAGSRYEQYF. The CDR3 DNA is TGTGCCAGCAGTGGGGCGGGTAGTAGGTACGAGCAGTACTTC.

This clonotype was recorded at least ten times. DNA of the CDR3: TGTGCCAGCAGTGAATTCCGTAGCAATCAGCCCCAGCATTTT. Protein: CASSEFRSNQPQHF. The rearrangement joins TRBV2 to TRBJ1-5; the D is unclear. In germline, CDR1 is SNHLY, CDR2 FYNNEI. V lost 2 bases and J lost 0, with 5 bases in between. There are 14 residues in the CDR3.

This clonotype was observed at least ten times. The chain uses TRBV30 and TRBJ2-7; D is unclear. Per germline, CDR1 GTSNPN and CDR2 SVGIG (reference sequence). The germline V and J ends were trimmed by 8 bases and 1 base, with 12 bases remaining between them. The CDR3 is made up of 12 amino acids. The CDR3 DNA follows: TGTGCCAGCAGTGAACTATCCTACGAGCAGTACTTC. Protein sequence: CASSELSYEQYF.

This clonotype was seen at least ten times. The chain couples TRBV6-6 to TRBJ2-5, with D uncertain. V was clipped by 2 bases and J by 5 bases, with 3 bases between them. The CDR3 contains 11 residues. Germline lookup yields CDR1 MNHNY and CDR2 SVGAGI (reference sequence). CDR3 in amino acids: CASSYDETQYF. In DNA, the CDR3 is TGTGCCAGCAGTTACGACGAGACCCAGTACTTC.

Remarks on this clonotype: This may be a read error: a much more frequent sequence differs by one nucleotide. The chain recombines TRBV6-2 or TRBV6-3 with TRBJ2-7; no clear D. Germline values: CDR1 MNHEY, CDR2 SVGEGT. The CDR3 has 14 residues. Trimming pared 1 base from V and 3 bases from J, leaving 10 bases between. The CDR3: CASSYWIGDYEQYF. CDR3 nucleotide sequence: TGTGCCAGCAGTTACTGGATTGGGGACTACGAGCAGTACTTC.

This clonotype was detected many times. This chain uses TRBV28 with TRBJ2-7; D remains ambiguous. Trimming cost V 5 bases and J 1 base, with 12 bases left between them. This CDR3 spans 14 amino acids. Looked up from germline, CDR1 is MDHEN and CDR2 is SYDVKM. CDR3: CASSPTGVSYEQYF. The CDR3 nucleotides read TGTGCCAGCAGTCCCACGGGTGTGTCCTACGAGCAGTACTTC.

At least ten counts were recorded for this clonotype. CDR3 sequence (DNA): TGCAGCGTTGGGGGACAGTCCTACGAGCAGTACTTC. Protein product: CSVGGQSYEQYF. The chain couples TRBV29-1 to TRBJ2-7; TRBD1 agrees at 7 bases. Germline trimming cut 4 bases from V and 1 base from J; bases unmatched to any gene: 1. Germline assignment: CDR1 SQVTM and CDR2 ANQGSEA. This CDR3 spans 12 amino acids.

The table lists this clonotype with many counts. V gene TRBV2 combines with J gene TRBJ2-7; D possibly uses TRBD1 or TRBD2 (5 bases each). The V and J ends lost 7 bases and 6 bases respectively, with 13 bases between them. Per the germline V gene, CDR1 is SNHLY and CDR2 is FYNNEI. CDR3 length: 12 residues. Here the CDR3 DNA reads TGTGCCAGCAATCGGGACGGCCCCGAGCAGTACTTC. As protein: CASNRDGPEQYF.

The chain recombines TRBV30 with TRBJ2-7; D ambiguous. The CDR3 is 13 residues long. V was clipped by 0 bases and J by 6 bases, with 12 bases between them. Germline lookup yields CDR1 GTSNPN and CDR2 SVGIG (reference sequence). CDR3 region: CAWSVDWGSEQYF. The CDR3 nucleotides read TGTGCCTGGAGTGTAGATTGGGGATCCGAGCAGTACTTC.

This chain joins TRBV28 and TRBJ2-6; D perhaps matches TRBD2 (6 bases). The CDR3 runs 16 residues. V was clipped by 5 bases and J by 1 base, with 12 bases between them. Germline V gene data show CDR1 as MDHEN and CDR2 as SYDVKM. Written as DNA, the CDR3 is TGTGCCAGCAGTCCCAGGGCGGGGTCTGGGGCCAACGTCCTGACTTTC. Translated, it gives CASSPRAGSGANVLTF.

This rearrangement joins TRBV6-1 to TRBJ1-1, with D possibly TRBD1 on 5 matching bases. Trimming took off 5 bases at V and 8 bases at J, with 18 bases between the two ends. Germline V CDR1 and CDR2: MNHNS, SASEGT. CDR3 length: 14 residues. This CDR3 reads CASSRGARGVEAFF. The CDR3 DNA reads as TGTGCCAGCAGTAGAGGGGCCCGTGGCGTCGAAGCTTTCTTT.

This clonotype was observed many times. The chain combines TRBV13 with TRBJ1-2; 7 bases match TRBD1. J lost 4 bases, V lost 5 bases, and 10 bases had no gene match. CDR1 and CDR2 from the germline V gene are PRHDT and FYEKMQ (reference sequence). The CDR3 consists of 15 residues. The CDR3 spells CASSQGPGQLYGYTF. Here the CDR3 DNA reads TGTGCCAGCAGCCAGGGCCCGGGACAGCTCTATGGCTACACCTTC. Drawing the rest from reference TRBV13 and TRBJ1-2, the complete variable domain is AAGVIQSPRHLIKEKRETATLKCYPIPRHDTVYWYQQGPGQDPQFLISFYEKMQSDKGSIPDRFSAQQFSDYHSELNMSSLELGDSALYFCASSQGPGQLYGYTFGSGTRLTVV.

This chain joins TRBV5-1 and TRBJ1-1, with TRBD1 matching over 9 bases. Germline-derived CDR1 and CDR2 are SGHRS and YFSETQ. After removal of 4 bases from V and 3 bases from J, the junction contained 13 bases not matched to a gene. The CDR3 consists of 17 residues. Here the CDR3 DNA reads TGCGCCAGCAGCCCAGCTTTACAGGGGGCCCACGACACTGAAGCTTTCTTT. Protein sequence: CASSPALQGAHDTEAFF. Drawing the rest from reference TRBV5-1 and TRBJ1-1, the complete variable domain is KAGVTQTPRYLIKTRGQQVTLSCSPISGHRSVSWYQQTPGQGLQFLFEYFSETQRNKGNFPGRFSGRQFSNSRSEMNVSTLELGDSALYLCASSPALQGAHDTEAFFGQGTRLTVV.

The chain has TRBV2 and TRBJ1-1, with unresolved D. CDR1 is SNHLY, CDR2 FYNNEI, per germline. The CDR3 loop spans 13 amino acids. The germline V and J ends were trimmed by 6 bases and 2 bases, with 10 bases remaining between them. The CDR3 region is CASREDLNTEAFF. CDR3 bases: TGTGCCAGCAGAGAGGACCTTAACACTGAAGCTTTCTTT.

This clonotype appeared a few times. The rearrangement uses TRBV2 and TRBJ2-7, with 9 positions matching TRBD1. J was trimmed by 0 bases and V by 6 bases; bases with no gene match: 12. Germline V gene sequence: CDR1 SNHLY, CDR2 FYNNEI. This CDR3 spans 17 amino acids. CDR3 sequence reads: CASSHREGTGSSYEQYF. DNA of the CDR3: TGTGCCAGCAGCCACCGAGAGGGGACAGGGAGCTCCTACGAGCAGTACTTC.

As concerns this clonotype: A much larger clonotype is one base distant, so this may be a read error. The rearrangement uses TRBV20-1 and TRBJ2-5; D possibly corresponds to TRBD1 (6 bases). Germline CDR1 DFQATT, CDR2 SNEGSKA (reference sequence). The CDR3 has 14 residues. CDR3 loop: CSTRDPRGGETQYF. Here the CDR3 DNA reads TGCAGTACTAGAGATCCCAGGGGTGGAGAGACCCAGTACTTC.

This clonotype was counted ten times or more. This chain uses TRBV19 with TRBJ1-1, with unresolved D. Trimming left V 7 bases short and J 6 bases short, with 15 bases between. The germline V gene encodes CDR1 LNHDA and CDR2 SQIVND (reference sequence). This CDR3 has 13 amino acids. In DNA form, the CDR3 reads TGTGCCAGTAAACCCGACTGGGTCGCTGAAGCTTTCTTT. It codes for CASKPDWVAEAFF.

This clonotype was seen at least ten times. This chain uses TRBV6-1 with TRBJ1-3; D possibly corresponds to TRBD1 (5 bases). Germline V gives CDR1 MNHNS, CDR2 SASEGT. V shed 8 bases and J shed 4 bases, with 12 bases lying between them. There are 13 residues in the CDR3. CDR3: CASPDIFGNTIYF. CDR3 DNA sequence: TGTGCCAGCCCGGACATCTTCGGAAACACCATATATTTT.

This clonotype was detected many times. The CDR3: CASSREGGGRETQYF. In nucleotides, the CDR3 is TGCGCCAGCAGCCGTGAGGGGGGAGGAAGGGAGACCCAGTACTTC. The chain links TRBV5-1 to TRBJ2-5; D may correspond to TRBD1 or TRBD2 (6 bases each). The germline V gene encodes CDR1 SGHRS and CDR2 YFSETQ. The CDR3 has 15 residues. Trimming stripped 4 bases from V and 5 bases from J, with 18 bases between.

This clonotype was seen ten or more times. The chain is built from TRBV20-1 and TRBJ1-5; weak D call: TRBD1 (6 bases). The CDR3 extends over 18 amino acids. Per germline, CDR1 DFQATT and CDR2 SNEGSKA (reference sequence). V shed 0 bases and J shed 11 bases, with 29 bases lying between them. This CDR3 is CSARDGPRGIHRVRAQHF. The CDR3 region has the DNA TGCAGTGCTAGAGATGGCCCACGGGGGATACACAGGGTGAGGGCCCAGCATTTT.

This clonotype was observed many times. This rearrangement joins TRBV12-3 or TRBV12-4 to TRBJ1-5, with 10 positions matching TRBD1. The trim removed 2 bases at V and 4 bases at J, leaving 5 bases unmatched. CDR3 length: 16 amino acids. The CDR3 nucleotides read TGTGCCAGCAGTTTACAAGGGACAGGGGTTAATCAGCCCCAGCATTTT. Translated, it gives CASSLQGTGVNQPQHF.

Points on this clonotype: A clone one base away is much larger, so this may be a read error. The chain links TRBV6-5 to TRBJ1-5; TRBD1 matches 9 bases. The CDR3 is 15 amino acids. Germline V gives CDR1 MNHEY, CDR2 SVGAGI. This chain's CDR3 is CASSNLGTGFQPQQF. For the CDR3, the DNA is TGTGCCAGCAGTAACCTCGGGACAGGGTTTCAGCCCCAGCAGTTT.

This clonotype came up many times. The CDR3 DNA is TGTGCCAGCAGAAAGACCCCACGGGGGGTCTACGAGCAGTACTTC. Protein product: CASRKTPRGVYEQYF. This sequence joins TRBV28 and TRBJ2-7; TRBD2 matches 7 bases. The germline V gene encodes CDR1 MDHEN and CDR2 SYDVKM. Trimming at V came to 6 bases and at J to 3 bases, leaving 11 bases not matched to a gene. The CDR3 contains 15 residues.

This clonotype showed up many times. The rearrangement links TRBV11-2 to TRBJ1-1, with TRBD1 as a possible D gene (5 bases). The germline CDR1 and CDR2 sequences are SGHAT and FQNNGV. V gave up 5 bases and J gave up 6 bases, with 16 bases separating them. This CDR3 comprises 14 residues. As DNA, the CDR3 is TGTGCCAGCAGCGCCTTCTCGGGGGGTCCTGAAGCTTTCTTT. Its translation is CASSAFSGGPEAFF.

This clonotype was counted many times. The chain employs TRBV29-1 and TRBJ1-3, with D uncertain. Germline V CDR1 and CDR2: SQVTM, ANQGSEA. Trimming removed 1 base from V and 0 bases from J, with 10 bases in between. The CDR3 covers 15 residues. The CDR3 sequence: CSVEVHLNSGNTIYF. In DNA, the CDR3 is TGCAGCGTTGAAGTTCACCTGAACTCTGGAAACACCATATATTTT.

The rearrangement uses TRBV28 and TRBJ2-7; D is possibly TRBD2 (5 bases). There are 15 residues in the CDR3. V was trimmed by 5 bases and J by 2 bases, leaving 16 bases between them. The V gene's germline CDR1 is MDHEN and CDR2 SYDVKM. The CDR3 nucleotides are TGTGCCAGCAGTCACAGTTTGTCGGGGACCTACGAGCAGTACTTC. It translates to CASSHSLSGTYEQYF.